Presented here are 19 T cell receptor beta chains from one specimen sequenced in a study of siplizumab effects on memory and regulatory T cells. Assay: immunoSEQ multiplex PCR; the TCRdb copy retains only in-frame clones and omits some. The sample shows 90,000 to 150,000 clones, just under 95% of them seen only once. Sequencing was carried out using non-Treg CD4+ T cells sorted from blood. These receptors were taken from a human donor in good health.

The chain employs TRBV6-1 and TRBJ2-1; D assignment may be TRBD1 or TRBD2 (6 bases each). V was cut by 2 bases and J by 9 bases, with 8 bases left in between. From germline, CDR1 is MNHNS and CDR2 SASEGT. The CDR3 covers 12 residues. The CDR3 bases are TGTGCCAGCAGTGAATGGGGGGCTGAGCAGTTCTTC. Protein product: CASSEWGAEQFF.

The V and J genes are TRBV6-6 and TRBJ1-5, with D maybe TRBD1 (6 bases). The V gene's germline CDR1 is MNHNY and CDR2 SVGAGI (reference sequence). The V end lost 6 bases, the J end lost 6 bases, and 12 bases lay between the germline ends. This CDR3 is 13 amino acids long. CDR3 sequence (DNA): TGTGCCAGCAGCAGGGGTCCCGGTCAGCCCCAGCATTTT. This codes for CASSRGPGQPQHF.

The DNA for the CDR3 is TGTGCCAGCAGTCTTAACACCGGGGAGCTGTTTTTT. Residues: CASSLNTGELFF. The chain is built from TRBV11-3 and TRBJ2-2; D call uncertain. Germline CDR1 and CDR2: SGHNT and YENEEA. The CDR3 length is 12 residues. The V end lost 6 bases, the J end lost 2 bases, and 4 bases lay between the germline ends.

This clone was seen only once. This chain connects TRBV5-3 to TRBJ1-1; possible D gene TRBD1, 5 bases. TRBV5-3 is known as an ORF, though its function is uncertain. V was cut by 0 bases and J by 4 bases, with 16 bases left in between. The CDR3 spans 16 residues. The DNA for the CDR3 is TGTGCCAGAAGCTTGGCTGCGGGGGGACGGGGCACTGAAGCTTTCTTT. Protein: CARSLAAGGRGTEAFF.

The CDR3: CAHRRQTNTGELFF. The CDR3 DNA reads TGTGCCCACAGGAGGCAAACAAACACCGGGGAGCTGTTTTTT. The chain is built from TRBV19 and TRBJ2-2; D tentatively fits TRBD1 or TRBD2 (5 bases each). V was trimmed by 11 bases and J by 2 bases, leaving 15 bases between them. This CDR3 contains 14 residues. Per germline, CDR1 LNHDA and CDR2 SQIVND (reference sequence).

This clone has a single count. The genes are TRBV4-1 and TRBJ2-3, with D unresolved. The germline CDR1 and CDR2 sequences are MGHRA and YSYEKL. The CDR3 contains 15 residues. Between the trimmed V and J ends, which lost 3 bases and 2 bases, there was a span of 12 bases. DNA of the CDR3: TGCGCCAGCAGCCAGGGTGGTCAGTACACAGATACGCAGTATTTT. It yields the protein CASSQGGQYTDTQYF.

This rearrangement joins TRBV9 to TRBJ2-1, with 7 bases matching TRBD2. CDR1 and CDR2 (germline): SGDLS, YYNGEE. The V gene end was trimmed by 3 bases and the J gene end by 4 bases; junction bases not matched to a gene: 10. This CDR3 contains 16 residues. For the CDR3, the DNA is TGTGCCAGCAGCGGAGGGTCGGGACTATCATACAATGAGCAGTTCTTC. Protein product: CASSGGSGLSYNEQFF. Combining the CDR3 with reference TRBV9 and TRBJ2-1 gives the whole variable domain DSGVTQTPKHLITATGQRVTLRCSPRSGDLSVYWYQQSLDQGLQFLIQYYNGEERAKGNILERFSAQQFPDLHSELNLSSLELGDSALYFCASSGGSGLSYNEQFFGPGTRLTVL.

The rearrangement links TRBV5-5 to TRBJ2-2, with D perhaps matching TRBD1 or TRBD2 (6 bases each). Germline V gene sequence: CDR1 SGHKS, CDR2 YYEKEE (reference sequence). The CDR3 has 15 residues. V was pared by 1 base and J by 2 bases, with 9 bases between. CDR3 sequence: CASSLYGGNTGELFF. As DNA, the CDR3 is TGTGCCAGCAGCTTGTACGGGGGCAACACCGGGGAGCTGTTTTTT.

The table lists this clone with a few counts. V usage is TRBV20-1 and J usage is TRBJ1-1; D gene ambiguous. V lost 3 bases and J 4 bases, leaving 6 bases between the germline ends. This CDR3 is built from 11 residues. CDR1 DFQATT and CDR2 SNEGSKA come from the germline V gene (reference sequence). CDR3 DNA: TGCAGTGCTAGTTTGGTCACTGAAGCTTTCTTT. Translating gives CSASLVTEAFF.

J is TRBJ2-1 and V is TRBV11-1, with 10 bases identical to TRBD2. Germline V gives CDR1 SGHAT, CDR2 FQDESV (reference sequence). Trimming at V came to 6 bases and at J to 6 bases, leaving 5 bases not matched to a gene. The CDR3 is made up of 14 amino acids. CDR3 region: CASRQRGGVNEQFF. DNA of the CDR3: TGTGCCAGCAGGCAGCGGGGGGGAGTCAATGAGCAGTTCTTC.

The chain employs TRBV5-1 and TRBJ2-2; D is possibly TRBD2 (6 bases). V lost 4 bases and J 7 bases, leaving 14 bases between the germline ends. The CDR3 runs 14 residues. CDR1 and CDR2 (germline): SGHRS, YFSETQ. This chain's CDR3 is CASSTSGFGGELFF. The CDR3 DNA follows: TGCGCCAGCAGCACCAGCGGGTTCGGCGGGGAGCTGTTTTTT.

The gene calls are TRBV7-8 and TRBJ2-7; weak D call: TRBD1 (5 bases). The V gene's germline CDR1 is SGHVS and CDR2 FQNEAQ. The CDR3 is 15 amino acids. Trimming removed 5 bases from V and 3 bases from J, with 17 bases in between. CDR3 in amino acids: CASSRQQGGNYEQYF. DNA for the CDR3: TGTGCCAGCAGCCGACAGCAGGGTGGGAACTACGAGCAGTACTTC. Drawing the rest from reference TRBV7-8 and TRBJ2-7, the complete variable domain is GAGVSQSPRYKVAKRGQDVALRCDPISGHVSLFWYQQALGQGPEFLTYFQNEAQLDKSGLPSDRFFAERPEGSVSTLKIQRTQQEDSAVYLCASSRQQGGNYEQYFGPGTRLTVT.

The chain joins TRBV7-2 to TRBJ2-7; 8 bases align to TRBD2. From germline, CDR1 is SGHTA and CDR2 FQGNSA. CDR3 length equals 13 residues. V was clipped by 5 bases and J by 2 bases; unmatched bases: 2. CDR3 DNA sequence: TGTGCCAGCAGCCGTAGCGGGACCTACGAGCAGTACTTC. It translates to CASSRSGTYEQYF. Full variable domain (outside the CDR3, taken from reference TRBV7-2 and TRBJ2-7): GAGVSQSPSNKVTEKGKDVELRCDPISGHTALYWYRQSLGQGLEFLIYFQGNSAPDKSGLPSDRFSAERTGGSVSTLTIQRTQQEDSAVYLCASSRSGTYEQYFGPGTRLTVT.

This clone was seen once. At the DNA level, this CDR3 is encoded by other sequences in the same sample as well. The chain employs TRBV27 and TRBJ2-7; 10 nucleotides line up with TRBD2. Per the germline V gene, CDR1 is MNHEY and CDR2 is SMNVEV (reference sequence). The CDR3 totals 13 residues. The trim removed 7 bases at V and 4 bases at J, leaving 4 bases unmatched. CDR3 amino acids: CASKLAGGYEQYF. The CDR3 bases are TGTGCCAGCAAGTTAGCGGGGGGTTACGAGCAGTACTTC.

The genes are TRBV11-2 and TRBJ1-2, with TRBD1 identical over 8 bases. Germline V gene lookup returns CDR1 SGHAT and CDR2 FQNNGV. The V segment lost 5 bases and the J segment 2 bases; nucleotides outside the gene matches: 4. The CDR3 loop spans 14 amino acids. The CDR3 coding sequence is TGTGCCAGCAGCACCCGGGACAGGAACTATGGCTACACCTTC. Its translation: CASSTRDRNYGYTF.

The chain recombines TRBV4-1 with TRBJ2-1; 9 bases agree with TRBD2. J gave up 0 bases and V 4 bases, and 10 bases lay outside the gene matches. Germline V gene data show CDR1 as MGHRA and CDR2 as YSYEKL. This CDR3 is built from 18 residues. The CDR3 region is CASSLGTSLPSSYNEQFF. CDR3 sequence (DNA): TGCGCCAGCAGCCTCGGGACTAGCCTCCCCAGCTCCTACAATGAGCAGTTCTTC.

The chain uses TRBV9 and TRBJ2-1, with 8 bases matching TRBD1. J was trimmed by 8 bases and V by 0 bases; bases with no gene match: 7. CDR1 is SGDLS, CDR2 YYNGEE, per germline. This CDR3 spans 15 amino acids. CDR3 in amino acids: CASSVEETGDYEQFF. CDR3 coding DNA: TGTGCCAGCAGCGTAGAGGAGACAGGGGATTATGAGCAGTTCTTC.

V and J are TRBV20-1 and TRBJ1-1; 8 nucleotides agree with TRBD1. CDR1 is DFQATT, CDR2 SNEGSKA, per germline (reference sequence). This CDR3 has 11 residues. V dropped 6 bases and J dropped 6; count of bases not matched to a gene: 3. CDR3 loop: CSATQGAEAFF. The CDR3 DNA follows: TGCAGTGCCACACAGGGGGCTGAAGCTTTCTTT.

In its sample, this clone was seen a few times. J is TRBJ1-2 and V is TRBV11-2, with 10 bases identical to TRBD1. This CDR3 is built from 14 residues. Germline CDR1 is SGHAT and CDR2 is FQNNGV. V lost 1 base to trimming and J lost 8 bases; unmatched junction nucleotides: 4. The CDR3 region is CASSLAGTGEGYTF. The CDR3 DNA follows: TGTGCCAGCAGCTTAGCGGGGACAGGGGAAGGCTACACCTTC.